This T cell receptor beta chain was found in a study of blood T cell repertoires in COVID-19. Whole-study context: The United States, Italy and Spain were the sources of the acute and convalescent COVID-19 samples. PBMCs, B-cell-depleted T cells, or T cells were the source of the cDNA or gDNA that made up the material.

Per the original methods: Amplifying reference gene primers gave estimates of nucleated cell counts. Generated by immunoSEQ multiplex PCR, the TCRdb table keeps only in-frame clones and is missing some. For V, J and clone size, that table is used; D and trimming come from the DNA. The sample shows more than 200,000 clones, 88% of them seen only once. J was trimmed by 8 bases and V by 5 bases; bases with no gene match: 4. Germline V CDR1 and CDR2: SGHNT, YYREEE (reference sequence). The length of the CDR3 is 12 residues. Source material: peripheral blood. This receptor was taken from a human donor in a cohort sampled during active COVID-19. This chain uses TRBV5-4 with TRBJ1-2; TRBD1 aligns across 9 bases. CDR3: CASRSGTGGYTF. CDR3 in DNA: TGTGCCAGCAGATCCGGGACAGGGGGCTACACCTTC. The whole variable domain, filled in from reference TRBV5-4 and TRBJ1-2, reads ETGVTQSPTHLIKTRGQQVTLRCSSQSGHNTVSWYQQALGQGPQFIFQYYREEENGRGNFPPRFSGLQFPNYSSELNVNALELDDSALYLCASRSGTGGYTFGSGTRLTVV.